Below, one TCR beta chain is given with its context. This entry belongs to a study of response to subunit inactivated influenza vaccine. Each CDR3 protein gets one entry after TCRdb re-called the RT-PCR reads with MiXCR. The data contain a few hundred thousand distinct CDR3 sequences, around a fifth of them singletons. Trimming cost V 8 bases and J 2 bases, with 12 bases left between them. Germline V gene sequence: CDR1 SEHNR, CDR2 FQNEAQ (reference sequence). This CDR3 has 13 amino acids. This specimen consisted of PBMCs from blood, obtained about 20 months after vaccination. The chain employs TRBV7-9 and TRBJ1-2; perhaps TRBD1 as D (6 bases). This TCR was recovered from a man aged 50 to 69 who received an inactivated influenza vaccine. The CDR3 spells CASGRDINYGYTF. The CDR3 DNA sequence: TGTGCCAGCGGGAGGGACATCAACTATGGCTACACCTTC.